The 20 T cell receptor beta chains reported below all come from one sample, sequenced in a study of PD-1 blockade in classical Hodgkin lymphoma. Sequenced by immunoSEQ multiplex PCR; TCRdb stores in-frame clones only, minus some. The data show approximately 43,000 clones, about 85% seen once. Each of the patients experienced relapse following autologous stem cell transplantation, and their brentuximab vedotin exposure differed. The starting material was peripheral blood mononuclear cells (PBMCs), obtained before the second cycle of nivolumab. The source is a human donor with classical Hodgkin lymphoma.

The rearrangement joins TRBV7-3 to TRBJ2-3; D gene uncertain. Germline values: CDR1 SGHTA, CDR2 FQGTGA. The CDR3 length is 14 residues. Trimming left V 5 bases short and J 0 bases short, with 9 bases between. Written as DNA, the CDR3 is TGTGCCAGCAGCCTCGGACCTAGCACAGATACGCAGTATTTT. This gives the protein CASSLGPSTDTQYF. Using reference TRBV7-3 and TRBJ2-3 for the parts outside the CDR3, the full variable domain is GAGVSQTPSNKVTEKGKYVELRCDPISGHTALYWYRQSLGQGPEFLIYFQGTGAADDSGLPNDRFFAVRPEGSVSTLKIQRTERGDSAVYLCASSLGPSTDTQYFGPGTRLTVL.

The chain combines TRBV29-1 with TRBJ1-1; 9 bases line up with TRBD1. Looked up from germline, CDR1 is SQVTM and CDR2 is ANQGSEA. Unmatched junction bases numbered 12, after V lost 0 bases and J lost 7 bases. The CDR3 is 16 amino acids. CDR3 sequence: CSVEDRGRQGGREAFF. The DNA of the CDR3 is TGCAGCGTTGAAGATCGGGGAAGACAGGGGGGACGTGAAGCTTTCTTT.

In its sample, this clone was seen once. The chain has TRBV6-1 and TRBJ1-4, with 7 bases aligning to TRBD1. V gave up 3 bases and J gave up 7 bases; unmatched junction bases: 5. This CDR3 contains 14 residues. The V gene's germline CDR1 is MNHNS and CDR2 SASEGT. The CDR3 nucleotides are TGTGCCAGCAGTGAGCAGGGGGAGAGTGAAAAACTGTTTTTT. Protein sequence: CASSEQGESEKLFF.

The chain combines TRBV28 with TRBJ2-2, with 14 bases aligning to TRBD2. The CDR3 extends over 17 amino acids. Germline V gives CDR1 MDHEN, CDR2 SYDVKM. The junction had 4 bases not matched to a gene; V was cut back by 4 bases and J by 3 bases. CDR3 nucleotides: TGTGCCAGCAGTTCCGGGACTAGCGGGAGATACACCGGGGAGCTGTTTTTT. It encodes CASSSGTSGRYTGELFF.

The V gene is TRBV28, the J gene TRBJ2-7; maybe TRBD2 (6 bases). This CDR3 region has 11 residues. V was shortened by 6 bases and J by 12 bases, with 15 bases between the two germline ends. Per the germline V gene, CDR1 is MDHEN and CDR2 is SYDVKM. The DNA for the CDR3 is TGTGCCAGCAGACTCGGGGGTTTATCGTACTTC. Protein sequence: CASRLGGLSYF.

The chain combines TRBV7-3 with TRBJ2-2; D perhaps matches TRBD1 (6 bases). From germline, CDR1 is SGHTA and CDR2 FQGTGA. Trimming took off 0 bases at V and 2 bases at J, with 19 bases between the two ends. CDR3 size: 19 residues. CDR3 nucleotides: TGTGCCAGCAGCTTAACTCGAGGCAGGGGTGCCCCTAACACCGGGGAGCTGTTTTTT. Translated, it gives CASSLTRGRGAPNTGELFF.

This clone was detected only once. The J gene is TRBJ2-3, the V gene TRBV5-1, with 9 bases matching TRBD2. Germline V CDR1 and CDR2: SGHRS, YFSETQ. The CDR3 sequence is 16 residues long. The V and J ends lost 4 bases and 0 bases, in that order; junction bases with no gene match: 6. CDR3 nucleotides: TGCGCCAGCAGCCGACAGACTAGCGGTAGCACAGATACGCAGTATTTT. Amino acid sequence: CASSRQTSGSTDTQYF.

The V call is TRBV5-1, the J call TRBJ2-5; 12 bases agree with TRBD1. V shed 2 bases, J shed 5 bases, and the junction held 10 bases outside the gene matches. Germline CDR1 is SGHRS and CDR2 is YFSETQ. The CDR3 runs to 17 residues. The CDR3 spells CASSLPGQGARGETQYF. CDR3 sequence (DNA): TGCGCCAGCAGCTTACCGGGACAGGGGGCGCGCGGGGAGACCCAGTACTTC. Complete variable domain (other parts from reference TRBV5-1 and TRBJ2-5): KAGVTQTPRYLIKTRGQQVTLSCSPISGHRSVSWYQQTPGQGLQFLFEYFSETQRNKGNFPGRFSGRQFSNSRSEMNVSTLELGDSALYLCASSLPGQGARGETQYFGPGTRLLVL.

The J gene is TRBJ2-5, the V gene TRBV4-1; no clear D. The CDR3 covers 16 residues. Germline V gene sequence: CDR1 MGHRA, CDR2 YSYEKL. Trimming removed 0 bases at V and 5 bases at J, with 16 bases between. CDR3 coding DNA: TGCGCCAGCAGCCAAGATCCCCCAGGCGGTCAGGAGACCCAGTACTTC. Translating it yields CASSQDPPGGQETQYF.

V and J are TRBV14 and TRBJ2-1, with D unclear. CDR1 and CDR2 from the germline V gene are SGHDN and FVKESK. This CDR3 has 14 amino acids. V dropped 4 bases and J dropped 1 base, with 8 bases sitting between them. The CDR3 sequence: CASSPRSSYNEQFF. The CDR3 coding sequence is TGTGCCAGCAGCCCGCGGAGTTCCTACAATGAGCAGTTCTTC.

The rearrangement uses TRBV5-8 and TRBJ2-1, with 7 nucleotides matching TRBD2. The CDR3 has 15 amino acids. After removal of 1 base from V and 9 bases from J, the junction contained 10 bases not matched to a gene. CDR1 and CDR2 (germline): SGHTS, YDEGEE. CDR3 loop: CASSLYARERVEQFF. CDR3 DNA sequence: TGTGCCAGCAGCTTGTATGCGCGGGAGAGGGTTGAGCAGTTCTTC.

The DNA for the CDR3 is TGTGCCAGCAGCTTAGCCACCGCGGGTACAGATACGCAGTATTTT. Translating it yields CASSLATAGTDTQYF. The J gene is TRBJ2-3, the V gene TRBV7-9, with D possibly matching TRBD2 (5 bases). Between the trimmed V and J ends, which lost 0 bases and 3 bases, there was a span of 10 bases. Germline loops: CDR1 SEHNR, CDR2 FQNEAQ (reference sequence). CDR3 length: 15 residues.

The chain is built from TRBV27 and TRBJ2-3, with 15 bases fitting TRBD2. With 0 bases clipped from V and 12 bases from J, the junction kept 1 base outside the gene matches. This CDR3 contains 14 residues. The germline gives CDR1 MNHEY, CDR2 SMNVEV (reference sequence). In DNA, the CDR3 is TGTGCCAGCAGTTTATCGGGACTAGCGGGGGGCCAGTATTTT. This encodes CASSLSGLAGGQYF.

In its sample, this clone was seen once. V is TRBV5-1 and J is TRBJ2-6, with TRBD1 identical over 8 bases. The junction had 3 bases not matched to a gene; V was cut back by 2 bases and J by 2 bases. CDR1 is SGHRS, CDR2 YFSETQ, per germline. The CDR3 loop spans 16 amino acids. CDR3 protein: CASSLGDRPGANVLTF. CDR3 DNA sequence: TGCGCCAGCAGCTTAGGGGACAGGCCTGGGGCCAACGTCCTGACTTTC.

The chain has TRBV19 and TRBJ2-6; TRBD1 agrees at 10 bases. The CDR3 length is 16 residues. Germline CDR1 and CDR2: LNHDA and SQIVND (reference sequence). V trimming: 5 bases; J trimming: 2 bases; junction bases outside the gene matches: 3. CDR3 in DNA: TGTGCCAGTAGTCAGACAGGGGGCACTGGGGCCAACGTCCTGACTTTC. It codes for CASSQTGGTGANVLTF.

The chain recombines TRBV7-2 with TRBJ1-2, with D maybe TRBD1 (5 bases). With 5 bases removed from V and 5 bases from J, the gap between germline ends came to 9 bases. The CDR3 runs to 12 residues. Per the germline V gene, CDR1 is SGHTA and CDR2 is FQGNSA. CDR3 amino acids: CASSPGAYGYTF. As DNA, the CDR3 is TGTGCCAGCAGCCCCGGGGCGTATGGCTACACCTTC.

CDR3 sequence reads: CASSLGGLPYNEQFF. The CDR3 DNA reads as TGCGCCAGCAGCTTGGGGGGGCTTCCCTACAATGAGCAGTTCTTC. V usage is TRBV5-1 and J usage is TRBJ2-1, with D possibly TRBD1 on 6 matching bases. Trimming took 0 bases from V and 2 from J, leaving 9 bases between them. The CDR3 covers 15 residues. Germline V CDR1 and CDR2: SGHRS, YFSETQ.

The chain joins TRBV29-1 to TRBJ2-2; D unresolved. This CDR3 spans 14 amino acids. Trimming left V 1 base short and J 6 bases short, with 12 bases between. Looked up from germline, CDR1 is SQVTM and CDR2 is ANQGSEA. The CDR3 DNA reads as TGCAGCGTTGAAGGCCGGCACGGGCCCGGGGAGCTGTTTTTT. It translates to CSVEGRHGPGELFF.

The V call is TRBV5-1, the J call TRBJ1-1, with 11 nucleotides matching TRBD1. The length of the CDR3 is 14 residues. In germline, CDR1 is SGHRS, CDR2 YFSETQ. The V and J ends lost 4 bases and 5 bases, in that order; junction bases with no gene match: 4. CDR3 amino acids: CASSEDRGRTEAFF. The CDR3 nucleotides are TGCGCCAGCAGCGAGGACAGGGGGCGGACTGAAGCTTTCTTT.

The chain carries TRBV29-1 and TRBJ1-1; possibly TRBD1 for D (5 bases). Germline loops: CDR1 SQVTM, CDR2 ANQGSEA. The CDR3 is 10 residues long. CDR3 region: CTPGRGEAFF. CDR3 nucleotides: TGCACCCCAGGGAGGGGTGAAGCTTTCTTT.